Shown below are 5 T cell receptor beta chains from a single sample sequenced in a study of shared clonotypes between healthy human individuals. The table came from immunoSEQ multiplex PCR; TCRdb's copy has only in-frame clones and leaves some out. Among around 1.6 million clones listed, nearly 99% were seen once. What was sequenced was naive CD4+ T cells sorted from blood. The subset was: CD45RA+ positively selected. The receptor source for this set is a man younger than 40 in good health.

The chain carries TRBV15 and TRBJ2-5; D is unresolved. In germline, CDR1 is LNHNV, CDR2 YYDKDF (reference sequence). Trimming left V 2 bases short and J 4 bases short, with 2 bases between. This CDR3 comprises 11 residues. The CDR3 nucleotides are TGTGCCACCAGCAGATCAGAGACCCAGTACTTC. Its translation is CATSRSETQYF.

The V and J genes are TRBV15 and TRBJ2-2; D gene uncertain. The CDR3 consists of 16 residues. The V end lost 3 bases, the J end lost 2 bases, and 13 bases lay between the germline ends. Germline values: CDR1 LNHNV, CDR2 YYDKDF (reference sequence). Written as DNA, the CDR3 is TGTGCCACCAGCAGGGGGTCCGGCCCCAACACCGGGGAGCTGTTTTTT. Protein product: CATSRGSGPNTGELFF. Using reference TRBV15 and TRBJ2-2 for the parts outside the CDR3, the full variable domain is DAMVIQNPRYQVTQFGKPVTLSCSQTLNHNVMYWYQQKSSQAPKLLFHYYDKDFNNEADTPDNFQSRRPNTSFCFLDIRSPGLGDTAMYLCATSRGSGPNTGELFFGEGSRLTVL.

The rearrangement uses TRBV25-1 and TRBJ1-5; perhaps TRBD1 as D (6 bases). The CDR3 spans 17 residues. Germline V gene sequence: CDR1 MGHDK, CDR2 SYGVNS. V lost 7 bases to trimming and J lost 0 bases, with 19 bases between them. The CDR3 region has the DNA TGTGCCAGCACCAAAATGCACAGGGTCCATAGCAATCAGCCCCAGCATTTT. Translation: CASTKMHRVHSNQPQHF. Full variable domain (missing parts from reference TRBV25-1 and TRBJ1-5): EADIYQTPRYLVIGTGKKITLECSQTMGHDKMYWYQQDPGMELHLIHYSYGVNSTEKGDLSSESTVSRIRTEHFPLTLESARPSHTSQYLCASTKMHRVHSNQPQHFGDGTRLSIL.

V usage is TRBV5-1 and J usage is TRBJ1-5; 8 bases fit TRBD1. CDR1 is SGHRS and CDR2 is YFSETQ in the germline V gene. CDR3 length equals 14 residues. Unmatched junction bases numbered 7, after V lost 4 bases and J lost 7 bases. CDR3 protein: CASSRDRGGQPQHF. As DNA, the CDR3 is TGCGCCAGCAGCAGAGACAGGGGTGGCCAGCCCCAGCATTTT.

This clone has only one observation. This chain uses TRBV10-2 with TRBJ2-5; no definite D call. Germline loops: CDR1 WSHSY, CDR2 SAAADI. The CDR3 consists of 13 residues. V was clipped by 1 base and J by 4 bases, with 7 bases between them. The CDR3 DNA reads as TGCGCCAGCAGTGAGTACCCTTCAGAGACCCAGTACTTC. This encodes CASSEYPSETQYF.